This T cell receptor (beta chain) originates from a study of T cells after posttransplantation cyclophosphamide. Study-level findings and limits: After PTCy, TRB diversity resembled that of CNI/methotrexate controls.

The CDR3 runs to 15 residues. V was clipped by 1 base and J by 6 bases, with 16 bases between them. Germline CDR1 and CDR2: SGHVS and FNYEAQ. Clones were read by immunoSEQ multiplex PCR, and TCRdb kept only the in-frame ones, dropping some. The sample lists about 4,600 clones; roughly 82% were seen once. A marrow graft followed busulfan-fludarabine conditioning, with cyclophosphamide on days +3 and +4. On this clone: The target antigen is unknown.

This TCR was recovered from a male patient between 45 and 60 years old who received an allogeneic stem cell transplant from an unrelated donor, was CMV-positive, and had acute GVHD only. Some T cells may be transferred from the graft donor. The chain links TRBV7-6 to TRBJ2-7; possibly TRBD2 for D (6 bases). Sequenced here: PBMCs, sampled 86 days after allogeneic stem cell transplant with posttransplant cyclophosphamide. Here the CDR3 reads CASSLGAGPLAEQYF. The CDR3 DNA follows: TGTGCCAGCAGCTTAGGGGCGGGACCTCTAGCCGAGCAGTACTTC.